The 15 T cell receptor beta chains below come from one sample, sequenced in a study of control samples from healthy donors and cancer patients. Method: immunoSEQ multiplex PCR; TCRdb's copy keeps in-frame clones and lacks some. The table records roughly 120,000 clones, over 90% of them present only once. Sequenced sample: blood. Receptors originate from a man aged 30 to 45 in good health.

The sample holds one count of this clone. V and J are TRBV5-1 and TRBJ1-3; tentative D call: TRBD1 (5 bases). Germline lookup yields CDR1 SGHRS and CDR2 YFSETQ. CDR3 length: 16 residues. V shed 4 bases and J shed 0 bases, with 14 bases lying between them. The CDR3 DNA is TGCGCCAGCAGCCCGGGACCGCGGGCCTCTGGAAACACCATATATTTT. Amino acid sequence: CASSPGPRASGNTIYF.

This chain joins TRBV7-9 and TRBJ2-7; 9 nucleotides match TRBD1. The assigned J gene may be wrong: the sequence end matches TRBJ2-5 better. CDR1 and CDR2 (germline): SEHNR, FQNEAQ (reference sequence). The CDR3 runs 15 residues. CDR3 loop: CASSSRTGDQETQYF. For the CDR3, the DNA is TGTGCCAGCAGCTCCCGGACAGGGGACCAAGAGACCCAGTACTTC.

This chain uses TRBV29-1 with TRBJ2-7; TRBD2 might be the D (6 bases). The V end was cut by 1 base, the J end by 2 bases, with 15 bases between. The germline V gene has CDR1 SQVTM and CDR2 ANQGSEA. The CDR3 covers 15 residues. CDR3 amino acids: CSVEAIGGTPYEQYV. CDR3 sequence (DNA): TGCAGCGTTGAAGCTATCGGCGGGACTCCCTACGAGCAGTACGTC.

In its sample, this clone was seen a few times. The CDR3 bases are TGTGCCACTCTGGGACAGGGCTACACTGAAGCTTTCTTT. Protein product: CATLGQGYTEAFF. The chain has TRBV7-9 and TRBJ1-1; TRBD1 aligns across 9 bases. With 10 bases clipped from V and 3 bases from J, the junction kept 6 bases outside the gene matches. Germline assignment: CDR1 SEHNR and CDR2 FQNEAQ (reference sequence). CDR3 length: 13 amino acids. The full variable domain, in which reference TRBV7-9 and TRBJ1-1 provide the parts outside the CDR3, is DTGVSQNPRHKITKRGQNVTFRCDPISEHNRLYWYRQTLGQGPEFLTYFQNEAQLEKSRLLSDRFSAERPKGSFSTLEIQRTEQGDSAMYLCATLGQGYTEAFFGQGTRLTVV.

J is TRBJ2-1 and V is TRBV25-1, with D possibly being TRBD1 (5 bases). The germline V gene encodes CDR1 MGHDK and CDR2 SYGVNS. Trimming took 5 bases from V and 6 from J, leaving 17 bases between them. The CDR3 runs 15 residues. CDR3 nucleotides: TGTGCCAGCAGTCCCCAGGGTTTACACCGCAATGAGCAGTTCTTC. Translated: CASSPQGLHRNEQFF.

This clone was observed a single time. V and J are TRBV19 and TRBJ1-1, with D possibly matching TRBD1 (6 bases). CDR3 length: 16 residues. V was cut by 9 bases and J by 0 bases, with 20 bases left in between. Germline assignment: CDR1 LNHDA and CDR2 SQIVND (reference sequence). The CDR3 DNA reads TGTGCCAGCGCTTTAAGGGGGACTTCCGTGAACACTGAAGCTTTCTTT. Translating it yields CASALRGTSVNTEAFF. The full variable domain, its missing parts supplied by reference TRBV19 and TRBJ1-1, is DGGITQSPKYLFRKEGQNVTLSCEQNLNHDAMYWYRQDPGQGLRLIYYSQIVNDFQKGDIAEGYSVSREKKESFPLTVTSAQKNPTAFYLCASALRGTSVNTEAFFGQGTRLTVV.

V is TRBV30 and J is TRBJ2-3; 8 bases align to TRBD2. V was clipped by 8 bases and J by 4 bases; unmatched bases: 17. Germline-derived CDR1 and CDR2 are GTSNPN and SVGIG (reference sequence). The CDR3 length is 16 residues. The CDR3 reads CALSRSRGGLPDTQYF. In DNA form, the CDR3 reads TGTGCCCTGAGTCGGTCGCGCGGGGGGTTGCCAGATACGCAGTATTTT.

V and J are TRBV2 and TRBJ1-2; 12 bases align to TRBD1. The CDR3 is 14 residues long. Losses at the gene ends were 4 bases for V and 5 bases for J; bases not matched to a gene: 2. Per the germline V gene, CDR1 is SNHLY and CDR2 is FYNNEI. The CDR3 DNA is TGTGCCAGCAGTGGGGGACAGGGGGCATATGGCTACACCTTC. As protein: CASSGGQGAYGYTF.

V is TRBV5-5 and J is TRBJ1-2, with a possible D match to TRBD1 (6 bases). Germline CDR1 reads SGHKS; CDR2 reads YYEKEE (reference sequence). V lost 0 bases, J lost 4 bases, and 7 bases lay in between. CDR3 length equals 13 residues. This chain's CDR3 is CASSLDRAYGYTF. The CDR3 DNA reads as TGTGCCAGCAGCTTGGACAGGGCCTATGGCTACACCTTC.

The chain joins TRBV2 to TRBJ1-4, with TRBD1 matching over 8 bases. Per the germline V gene, CDR1 is SNHLY and CDR2 is FYNNEI. CDR3 length: 15 residues. The V segment lost 5 bases and the J segment 5 bases; nucleotides outside the gene matches: 7. CDR3 residues: CASSPQGAPNEKLFF. DNA for the CDR3: TGTGCCAGCAGTCCCCAGGGGGCTCCGAATGAAAAACTGTTTTTT.

V usage is TRBV12-3 or TRBV12-4 and J usage is TRBJ1-1; D remains unclear. This CDR3 contains 13 residues. Between the trimmed V and J ends, which lost 2 bases and 4 bases, there was a span of 8 bases. The CDR3 bases are TGTGCCAGCAGTTTATCGATCGGCACTGAAGCTTTCTTT. This sequence encodes CASSLSIGTEAFF.

This clone was picked up a small number of times. The chain recombines TRBV6-4 with TRBJ1-2; D not certain. V lost 2 bases to trimming and J lost 7 bases, with 11 bases between them. CDR3 size: 13 residues. In germline, CDR1 is MRHNA, CDR2 SNTAGT. The CDR3 DNA is TGTGCCAGCAGTGACGGCGAGGTTGGTGGCTACACCTTC. This sequence encodes CASSDGEVGGYTF.

The chain employs TRBV4-2 and TRBJ2-3; no reliable D call. The CDR3 sequence is 14 residues long. Germline V gene data show CDR1 as LGHNA and CDR2 as YNFKEQ. The V and J ends lost 2 bases and 0 bases respectively, with 6 bases between them. The CDR3 is CASSQIGSTDTQYF. The DNA of the CDR3 is TGTGCCAGCAGCCAAATCGGCAGCACAGATACGCAGTATTTT.

V and J are TRBV7-2 and TRBJ1-3; 9 positions match TRBD1. This CDR3 region has 15 residues. Per germline, CDR1 SGHTA and CDR2 FQGNSA. The V segment lost 5 bases and the J segment 4 bases; nucleotides outside the gene matches: 6. The CDR3 loop reads CASSPRTGAGNTIYF. Here the CDR3 DNA reads TGTGCCAGCAGCCCCCGGACAGGGGCAGGAAACACCATATATTTT.

This rearrangement joins TRBV11-2 to TRBJ2-4, with TRBD2 identical over 7 bases. This CDR3 has 13 amino acids. Trimming cost V 5 bases and J 5 bases; bases outside gene matches: 3. Per the germline V gene, CDR1 is SGHAT and CDR2 is FQNNGV. DNA of the CDR3: TGTGCCAGCAGCCCAGGGAGGGAAAACATTCAGTACTTC. Protein product: CASSPGRENIQYF.